This section outlines one TCR beta chain sequence together with its context. Clones were read by immunoSEQ multiplex PCR, and TCRdb kept only the in-frame ones, dropping some. The sample records about 350,000 clones, more than 70% being singletons. The data stem from a study of blood T cell repertoires in COVID-19. Those enrolled, adults aged roughly 18 to 89 years, came from roughly 23 US areas. V was pared by 10 bases and J by 5 bases, with 14 bases of the junction left unmatched. Germline CDR1 is ENHRY and CDR2 is SYGVKD. The CDR3 loop spans 14 amino acids. Sequenced sample: PBMCs or T cells enriched from blood (not recorded which). The rearrangement uses TRBV10-3 and TRBJ2-7; 7 bases match TRBD2. The TCR comes from a woman aged 25 to 39 who had been exposed to COVID-19. The CDR3: CATEDGRPLDEQYF. CDR3 nucleotides: TGTGCCACCGAAGACGGGAGGCCCTTGGACGAGCAGTACTTC.